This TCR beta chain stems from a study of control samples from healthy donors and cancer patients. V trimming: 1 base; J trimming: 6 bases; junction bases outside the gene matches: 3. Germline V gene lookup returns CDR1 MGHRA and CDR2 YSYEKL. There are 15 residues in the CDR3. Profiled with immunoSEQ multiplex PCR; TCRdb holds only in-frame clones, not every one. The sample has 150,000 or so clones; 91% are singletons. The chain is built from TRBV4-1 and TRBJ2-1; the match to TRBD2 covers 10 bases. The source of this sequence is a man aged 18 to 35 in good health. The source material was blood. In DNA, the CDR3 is TGCGCCAGCAGCCAAGCTAGCGGGGGTCCCAATGAGCAGTTCTTC. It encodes CASSQASGGPNEQFF.